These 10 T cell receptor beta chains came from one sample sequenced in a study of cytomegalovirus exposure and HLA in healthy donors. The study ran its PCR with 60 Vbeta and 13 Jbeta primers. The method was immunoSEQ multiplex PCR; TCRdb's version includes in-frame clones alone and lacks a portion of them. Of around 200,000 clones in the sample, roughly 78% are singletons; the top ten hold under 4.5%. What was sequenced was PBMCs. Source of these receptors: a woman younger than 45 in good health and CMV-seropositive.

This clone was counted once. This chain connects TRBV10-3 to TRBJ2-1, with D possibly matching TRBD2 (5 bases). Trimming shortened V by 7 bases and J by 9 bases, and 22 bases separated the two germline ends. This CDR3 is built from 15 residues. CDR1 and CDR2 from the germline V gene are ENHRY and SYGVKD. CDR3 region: CAITDMRERLSEQFF. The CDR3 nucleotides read TGTGCCATCACCGATATGAGGGAGAGACTCAGTGAGCAGTTCTTC.

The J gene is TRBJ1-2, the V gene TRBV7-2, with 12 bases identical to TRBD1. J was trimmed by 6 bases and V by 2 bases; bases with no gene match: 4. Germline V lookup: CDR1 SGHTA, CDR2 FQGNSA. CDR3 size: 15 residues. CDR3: CASSLLGTGGDGYTF. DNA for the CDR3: TGTGCCAGCAGCTTACTCGGGACAGGGGGCGATGGCTACACCTTC. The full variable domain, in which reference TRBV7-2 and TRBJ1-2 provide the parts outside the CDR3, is GAGVSQSPSNKVTEKGKDVELRCDPISGHTALYWYRQSLGQGLEFLIYFQGNSAPDKSGLPSDRFSAERTGGSVSTLTIQRTQQEDSAVYLCASSLLGTGGDGYTFGSGTRLTVV.

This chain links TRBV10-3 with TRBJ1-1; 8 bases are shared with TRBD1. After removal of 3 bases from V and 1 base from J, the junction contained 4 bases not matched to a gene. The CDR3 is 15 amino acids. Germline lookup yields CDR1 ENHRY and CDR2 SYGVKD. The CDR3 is CAISEFQGANTEAFF. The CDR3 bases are TGTGCCATCAGTGAATTTCAGGGGGCGAACACTGAAGCTTTCTTT.

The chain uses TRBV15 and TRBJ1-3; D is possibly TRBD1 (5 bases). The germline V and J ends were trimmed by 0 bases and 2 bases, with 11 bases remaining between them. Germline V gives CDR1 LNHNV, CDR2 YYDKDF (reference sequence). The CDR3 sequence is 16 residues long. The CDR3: CATSRDRGLPGNTIYF. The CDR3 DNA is TGTGCCACCAGCAGAGATAGGGGTCTACCTGGAAACACCATATATTTT.

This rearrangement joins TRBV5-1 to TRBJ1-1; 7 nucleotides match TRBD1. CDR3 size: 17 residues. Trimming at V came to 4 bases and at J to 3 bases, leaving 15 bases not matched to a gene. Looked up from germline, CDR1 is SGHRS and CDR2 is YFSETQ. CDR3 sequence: CASSRTRAGGKDTEAFF. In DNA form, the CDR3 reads TGCGCCAGCAGCCGAACCCGGGCAGGGGGTAAGGACACTGAAGCTTTCTTT.

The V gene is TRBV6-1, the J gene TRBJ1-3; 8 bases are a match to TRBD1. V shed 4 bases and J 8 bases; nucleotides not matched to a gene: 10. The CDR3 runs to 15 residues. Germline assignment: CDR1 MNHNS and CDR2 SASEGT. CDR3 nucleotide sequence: TGTGCCAGCAGTGTTACAGGGGGTCGGGGATACACCATATATTTT. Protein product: CASSVTGGRGYTIYF.

The CDR3 nucleotides are TGTGCCAGCACCCCGGGACAGGGACATGATCAGCCCCAGCATTTT. Encoded protein: CASTPGQGHDQPQHF. The V call is TRBV21-1, the J call TRBJ1-5; no check of the table's D call, TRBD1, against the DNA was made. TRBV21-1 is deemed a pseudogene. The length of the CDR3 is 15 residues.

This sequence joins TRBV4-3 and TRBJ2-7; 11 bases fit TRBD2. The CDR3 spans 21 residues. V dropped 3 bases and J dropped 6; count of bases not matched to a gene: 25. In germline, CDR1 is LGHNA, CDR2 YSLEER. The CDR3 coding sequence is TGCGCCAGCAGCCATACTTTTAAGCCGGGACTAGCGGCCGGAGGTGTGGTCGAGCAGTACTTC. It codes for CASSHTFKPGLAAGGVVEQYF.

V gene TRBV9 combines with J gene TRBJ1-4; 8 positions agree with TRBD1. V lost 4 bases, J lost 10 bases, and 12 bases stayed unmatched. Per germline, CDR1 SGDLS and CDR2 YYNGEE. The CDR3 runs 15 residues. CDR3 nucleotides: TGTGCCAGCAGCCCCGGCCAGGGGGCGAGGGGAAAACTGTTTTTT. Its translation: CASSPGQGARGKLFF.

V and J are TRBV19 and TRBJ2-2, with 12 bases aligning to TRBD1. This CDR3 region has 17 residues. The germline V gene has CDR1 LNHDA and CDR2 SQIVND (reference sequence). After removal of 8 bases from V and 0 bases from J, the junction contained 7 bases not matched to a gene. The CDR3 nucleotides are TGTGCCAGTCTAGGGACAGGGGGCCGAACGAACACCGGGGAGCTGTTTTTT. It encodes CASLGTGGRTNTGELFF.